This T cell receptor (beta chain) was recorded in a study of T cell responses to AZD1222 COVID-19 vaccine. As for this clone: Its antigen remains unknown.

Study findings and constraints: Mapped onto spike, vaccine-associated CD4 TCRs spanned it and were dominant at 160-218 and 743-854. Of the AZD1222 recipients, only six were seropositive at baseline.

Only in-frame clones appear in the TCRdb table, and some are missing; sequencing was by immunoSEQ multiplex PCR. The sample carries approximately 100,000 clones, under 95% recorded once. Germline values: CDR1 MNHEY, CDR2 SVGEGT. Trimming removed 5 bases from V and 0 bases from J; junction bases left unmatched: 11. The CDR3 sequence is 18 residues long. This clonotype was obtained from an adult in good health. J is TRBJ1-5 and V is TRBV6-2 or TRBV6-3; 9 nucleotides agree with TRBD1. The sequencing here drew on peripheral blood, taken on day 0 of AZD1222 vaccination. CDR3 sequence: CASSRAGTGFFSNQPQHF. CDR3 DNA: TGTGCCAGCAGTCGTGCCGGGACAGGGTTTTTTAGCAATCAGCCCCAGCATTTT.